Listed below are T cell receptor beta chains from one sample, sequenced in a study of blood T cell repertoires in COVID-19. Produced via immunoSEQ multiplex PCR; TCRdb's table is partial and in-frame only. Found here are 180,000 or so clones, 70% to 90% of them singletons; the top ten hold just under 2.5%. Source material: peripheral blood. Receptors originate from a man in his forties with active or convalescent COVID-19. CDR3s include the opening cysteine and the closing phenylalanine or tryptophan. The D gene is left open where the match is weak. The listing skips clone size in some rows; elsewhere it reads once, few, many or a size class.

j_call | d_call | v_call | clone_size | cdr3_nt | cdr3_aa
TRBJ1-3 | TRBD1 | TRBV19 | NA | TGTGCCAGTAGTACAGGGACAGGGGCCTCTGGAAACACCATATATTTT | CASSTGTGASGNTIYF
TRBJ1-2 | NA | TRBV11-2 | NA | TGTGCCAGCAGCTTACGGATGGCGGGGGGCTACACCTTC | CASSLRMAGGYTF
TRBJ2-7 | TRBD1 | TRBV7-9 | few | TGTGCCAGCAGCCACGGACAGGGATACGAGCAGTACTTC | CASSHGQGYEQYF
TRBJ2-2 | NA | TRBV7-9 | NA | TGTGCCAGCAGCACCAGACAGCTTTCCACCGGGGAGCTGTTTTTT | CASSTRQLSTGELFF
TRBJ1-1 | TRBD1 | TRBV27 | NA | TGTGCCAGCAGCCTCACAGGGGGATTGGGGGAAGCTTTCTTT | CASSLTGGLGEAFF
TRBJ1-1 | TRBD1 | TRBV27 | NA | TGTGCCAGCAGGCGGACAGGGGGAATGGGTGAAGCTTTCTTT | CASRRTGGMGEAFF
TRBJ1-1 | NA | TRBV18 | NA | TGTGCCAGCTCCCAACAGGGCATGAACACTGAAGCTTTCTTT | CASSQQGMNTEAFF
TRBJ2-5 | TRBD1 | TRBV19 | NA | TGTGCCAGTAGTACCAGGACAGGGGCGGGAGAGACCCAGTACTTC | CASSTRTGAGETQYF
TRBJ2-3 | NA | TRBV5-4 | once | TGTGCCAGCAGGTTCCCAATTCGGGACATAGGAGTAGATACGCAGTATTTT | CASRFPIRDIGVDTQYF
TRBJ2-7 | NA | TRBV2 | NA | TGTGCCAGCAGTTCTGCGACGGGATACGAGCAGTACTTC | CASSSATGYEQYF
TRBJ2-2 | TRBD1 | TRBV19 | NA | TGTGCCAGTAAGCCACAGGGGGTCACCGGGGAGCTGTTTTTT | CASKPQGVTGELFF
TRBJ2-5 | TRBD2 | TRBV28 | NA | TGTGCCAGCAGTCCCAGCGGGGGCCAGTACCAAGAGACCCAGTACTTC | CASSPSGGQYQETQYF
TRBJ2-1 | TRBD2 | TRBV6-2/TRBV6-3 | NA | TGTGCCAGCAGTTACTCGAAAAGCGGGACGTCCTACAATGAGCAGTTCTTC | CASSYSKSGTSYNEQFF
TRBJ2-7 | TRBD2 | TRBV7-2 | NA | TGTGCCAGCAGCGCCGCCGGGACTAACCGATACGAGCAGTACTTC | CASSAAGTNRYEQYF
TRBJ2-1 | TRBD1 | TRBV10-3 | NA | TGTGCCATCAGGACAGGGAGAAATGAGCAGTTCTTC | CAIRTGRNEQFF
TRBJ2-5 | TRBD2 | TRBV5-1 | NA | TGCGCCAGCAGCCTAGCGGGGGTCGAGACCCAGTACTTC | CASSLAGVETQYF
TRBJ2-7 | TRBD1 | TRBV5-5 | few | TGTGCCAGCAGCGTTGGGGACAGCCGGGTGGGAGAGCAGTACTTC | CASSVGDSRVGEQYF
TRBJ1-1 | NA | TRBV11-2 | NA | TGTGCCAGCAGCTTAGAGTTTGGACGGGGGAACACTGAAGCTTTCTTT | CASSLEFGRGNTEAFF
TRBJ1-5 | NA | TRBV27 | NA | TGTGCCAGCAGTGCAGCATCAGGGGCTGGGCCCCAGCATTTT | CASSAASGAGPQHF
TRBJ1-6 | NA | TRBV6-6 | NA | TGTGCCAGCAGTTACCAACTCGGACAGTCTAATTCACCCCTCCACTTT | CASSYQLGQSNSPLHF
TRBJ2-7 | TRBD1 | TRBV2 | once | TGTGCCAGCAGTCGAGACAGGGCCGACTACGAGCAGTACTTC | CASSRDRADYEQYF
TRBJ2-7 | NA | TRBV2 | NA | TGTGCCAGCAATATCGTTAGCTCCTACGAGCAGTACTTC | CASNIVSSYEQYF
TRBJ1-2 | NA | TRBV6-2/TRBV6-3 | NA | TGTGCCAGCAGTACGGGACACAACTATGGCTACACCTTC | CASSTGHNYGYTF
TRBJ1-6 | TRBD1 | TRBV3-1/TRBV3-2 | NA | TGTGCCAGCACCCCGGGACAGGATAATTCACCCCTCCACTTT | CASTPGQDNSPLHF
TRBJ2-1 | TRBD1 | TRBV6-5 | NA | TGTGCCAGCAGGCGCGGACAGGGGATTGTCCGTGAGCAGTTCTTC | CASRRGQGIVREQFF
TRBJ2-7 | NA | TRBV9 | NA | TGTGCCAGCAGCACAAGTCGCGAGCAGTACTTC | CASSTSREQYF
TRBJ2-5 | TRBD1 | TRBV6-5 | NA | TGTGCCAGCAGGATGACAGGGGGGGTAGAGACCCAGTACTTC | CASRMTGGVETQYF
TRBJ1-2 | NA | TRBV5-5 | NA | TGTGCCAGCAGCCCGGCAGTGGCCGGGGGCTATGGCTACACCTTC | CASSPAVAGGYGYTF
TRBJ2-7 | TRBD2 | TRBV6-2/TRBV6-3 | NA | TGTGCCAGCAGTTATAGCGGGGCCTACGAGCAGTACTTC | CASSYSGAYEQYF
TRBJ2-7 | TRBD2 | TRBV27 | NA | TGTGCCAGCAGTTTATTGGGTACTAGCGGGGGGCTCTACGAGCAGTACTTC | CASSLLGTSGGLYEQYF
TRBJ1-2 | NA | TRBV19 | NA | TGTGCCAGTAGTTTGGGCTACTATGGCTACACCTTC | CASSLGYYGYTF
TRBJ2-5 | TRBD1 | TRBV7-7 | NA | TGTGCTAGCAGCCCTACACCGGGACAGGGAGTAACCCAGTACTTC | CASSPTPGQGVTQYF
TRBJ1-2 | NA | TRBV3-1/TRBV3-2 | once | TGTGCCAGCAGCCGATCGCGCGGGGTGGAAGGCTACACCTTC | CASSRSRGVEGYTF
TRBJ1-1 | NA | TRBV11-2 | NA | TGTGCCAGCAGCGCCGAGGGACTGGGGGACGCTGAAGCTTTCTTT | CASSAEGLGDAEAFF
TRBJ1-2 | TRBD1 | TRBV7-9 | NA | TGTGCCAGCAGCTTAGTTGGGACAGAGAGGGCGGGTGGCTACACCTTC | CASSLVGTERAGGYTF
TRBJ1-5 | TRBD1 | TRBV5-5 | NA | TGTGCCAGCAGCTTAACGACAGGGACAGGTCAGCCCCAGCATTTT | CASSLTTGTGQPQHF
TRBJ1-6 | NA | TRBV11-2 | NA | TGTGCCAGCAGCTTAGTTCCGGGAGGTGTTTCACCCCTCCACTTT | CASSLVPGGVSPLHF
TRBJ2-7 | NA | TRBV4-1 | NA | TGCGCCAGCAGGAGGACGGGACAAGCAAGCTACGAGCAGTACTTC | CASRRTGQASYEQYF
TRBJ1-1 | TRBD1 | TRBV5-1 | few | TGCGCCAGCAGCTCGGGACAGCCGAACACTGAAGCTTTCTTT | CASSSGQPNTEAFF
TRBJ1-2 | TRBD1 | TRBV19 | NA | TGTGCCAGTAGTCCGGGGACAGGACTCCCGAGGGACTATGGCTACACCTTC | CASSPGTGLPRDYGYTF
TRBJ1-4 | NA | TRBV4-1 | once | TGCGCCAGCAGCCCCGCGGGCCTCAATGAAAAACTGTTTTTT | CASSPAGLNEKLFF
TRBJ2-3 | TRBD2 | TRBV4-1 | NA | TGCGCCAGCAGCCAAAGGCTACACATCACTAGCGGGGGGCATACGCAGTATTTT | CASSQRLHITSGGHTQYF
TRBJ1-2 | NA | TRBV6-1 | NA | TGTGCCAGCAGTGAAGCAAGAGGGAGGGGCCCGTACTATGGCTACACCTTC | CASSEARGRGPYYGYTF
TRBJ1-2 | TRBD1 | TRBV6-4 | NA | TGTGCCAGCAGTCCTGAGGGACAGGGTTTTAACTATGGCTACACCTTC | CASSPEGQGFNYGYTF
TRBJ2-7 | NA | TRBV28 | NA | TGTGCCAGCAGTTTGAGTGTGGTCTCCACCATCTACGAGCAGTACTTC | CASSLSVVSTIYEQYF
TRBJ1-2 | NA | TRBV19 | NA | TGTGCCAGTACGACACGACCTGTTTCTAACTATGGCTACACCTTC | CASTTRPVSNYGYTF
TRBJ1-5 | NA | TRBV19 | NA | TGTGCCAGTAGTGAGGGTAGTGGCAATCAGCCCCAGCATTTT | CASSEGSGNQPQHF
TRBJ1-6 | NA | TRBV6-1 | NA | TGTGCCAGCAGTGCCTCGCTGGGAGCAGCCAATTCACCCCTCCACTTT | CASSASLGAANSPLHF
TRBJ1-2 | NA | TRBV9 | few | TGTGCCAGCAGCGGGAGAGGCGACAGGATAAATGGCTACACCTTC | CASSGRGDRINGYTF
TRBJ2-7 | NA | TRBV11-2 | NA | TGTGCCAGCAGCTCAGTGGGCAGCTTCTACGAGCAGTACTTC | CASSSVGSFYEQYF
TRBJ1-1 | NA | TRBV3-1/TRBV3-2 | NA | TGTGCCAGCAGCCAAGATCCGGGGATGAACACTGAAGCTTTCTTT | CASSQDPGMNTEAFF
TRBJ1-6 | NA | TRBV11-2 | few | TGTGCCAGCAGCCTAGAAGCGGGGGGACCGAATTCACCCCTCCACTTT | CASSLEAGGPNSPLHF
TRBJ1-1 | NA | TRBV28 | NA | TGTGCCAGCAGTTCGTCTCCCAGGGGCACTGAAGCTTTCTTT | CASSSSPRGTEAFF
TRBJ2-5 | TRBD1 | TRBV5-1 | NA | TGCGCCAGCAGCTGGATTGAGGGACAGGGAGGCGAGACCCAGTACTTC | CASSWIEGQGGETQYF
TRBJ1-1 | TRBD1 | TRBV7-2 | once | TGTGCCAGCAGCTTAGTTGCAGGGGGCGTATTGGGTACTGAAGCTTTCTTT | CASSLVAGGVLGTEAFF
TRBJ2-7 | NA | TRBV18 | few | TGTGCCAGCTCACCAGCAGGGTCCCTCTCCTACGAGCAGTACTTC | CASSPAGSLSYEQYF
TRBJ2-2 | NA | TRBV6-2/TRBV6-3 | NA | TGTGCCAGCAGTTACGGAAAGCGATTTCGCGGTACGAACACCGGGGAGCTGTTTTTT | CASSYGKRFRGTNTGELFF
TRBJ1-1 | NA | TRBV11-1 | NA | TGTGCCAGCAGCTACGTGGGACAGAACACTGAAGCTTTCTTT | CASSYVGQNTEAFF
TRBJ2-1 | NA | TRBV30 | NA | TGTGCCTGGAGTGGATGGGGGGTCGAGGTAAATGAGCAGTTCTTC | CAWSGWGVEVNEQFF
TRBJ2-5 | TRBD2 | TRBV5-1 | NA | TGCGCCAGCAGCTTGGCGACTAGCGGGGGGGGCTCTGAGACCCAGTACTTC | CASSLATSGGGSETQYF